This entry concerns a single T cell receptor (beta chain). Authors' methods: For nucleated cells, counts were estimated from reference gene primer amplification. The repertoire was sequenced with immunoSEQ multiplex PCR; TCRdb's copy has only in-frame clones and lacks some. V and J calls and clone size are given by that table; D and trimming were obtained from the DNA. The sample shows around 140,000 clones, approximately 88% of them seen only once. CDR1 is PRHDT, CDR2 FYEKMQ, per germline (reference sequence). This CDR3 spans 14 amino acids. V lost 4 bases and J lost 3, with 13 bases in between. The data stem from a study of blood T cell repertoires in COVID-19. Turning to the study itself: Some COVID-19 samples were acute and others convalescent; all came from the United States, Italy and Spain. PBMCs, B-cell-depleted T cells, or T cells provided the cDNA or gDNA that made up the material.

The material sequenced was peripheral blood. The TCR was taken from a man between 65 and 79 years old with acute or convalescent COVID-19. V gene TRBV13 combines with J gene TRBJ2-7, with D possibly matching TRBD2 (5 bases). CDR3 sequence reads: CASSYGLFSYEQYF. DNA of the CDR3: TGTGCCAGCAGCTATGGACTGTTTAGCTACGAGCAGTACTTC.